The source of this T cell receptor (beta chain) is a study of blood T cell repertoires in COVID-19. Study-wide context: T cells, B-cell-depleted T cells, or PBMCs provided the cDNA or gDNA that served as material.

Those enrolled in Seattle joined during active infection and were followed longitudinally afterward. Germline V gene lookup returns CDR1 SEHNR and CDR2 FQNEAQ (reference sequence). The CDR3 runs to 14 residues. V shed 4 bases, J shed 6 bases, and the junction held 9 bases outside the gene matches. The data were produced by immunoSEQ multiplex PCR, yet TCRdb's version contains in-frame clones alone and is incomplete. The sample holds about 370,000 clones, approximately 88% seen once. The sequence derives from a woman younger than 45 with COVID-19, enrolled during active disease. The sample comprised peripheral blood. The chain combines TRBV7-9 with TRBJ2-7, with TRBD2 matching over 7 bases. The CDR3 bases are TGTGCCAGCAGCTACATCGGGACTATCCGCGAGCAGTACTTC. Translating it yields CASSYIGTIREQYF.